Reported below is one T cell receptor (beta chain). Antigen: not known. These data are taken from a study of vaccination and CD4 T cells after COVID-19. Sample treatment: roughly 10-day PBMC culture with coronavirus spike peptide pools or control peptides (ViraFEST assay). An Oncomine TCR Beta short-read assay was used to sequence the DNA from cultured CD4+ T cells. TCRdb recomputed calls from the PCR reads with MiXCR, one row per CDR3 protein. The table includes about 13,000 distinct CDR3 sequences, around 45% detected once. The V gene end was trimmed by 1 base and the J gene end by 3 bases; junction bases not matched to a gene: 6. The CDR3 has 18 residues. Germline CDR1 reads SGHTA; CDR2 reads FQGNSA.

Sequencing input: cultured CD4+ T cells from blood. This chain joins TRBV7-2 and TRBJ2-1; 13 bases fit TRBD2. The receptor's source is a human donor with COVID-19. CDR3: CASSLGTSGGQHYNEQFF. The DNA of the CDR3 is TGTGCCAGCAGCTTAGGGACTAGCGGGGGCCAACACTACAATGAGCAGTTCTTC.